This TCR beta chain comes out of a study of cytomegalovirus exposure and HLA in healthy donors. The study's findings and limits: Diagnosis of cytomegalovirus status made by the classifier reportedly showed high specificity and sensitivity. Listed as cytomegalovirus-associated were roughly 180 TCR beta chains.

To note about this clone: No antigen is known for it.

Each donor was nominally healthy when sampled (though unrecorded immune exposures were likely). Primers included in the PCR were 60 Vbeta and 13 Jbeta primers. The method was immunoSEQ multiplex PCR; TCRdb's version includes in-frame clones alone and lacks a portion of them. The sample gives some 200,000 clones, approximately 79% of which show up once; about 1.7% is in the top ten. The origin of this receptor is a man between 45 and 60 years old in good health and CMV-seronegative. Source material: PBMCs.

The CDR3 nucleotides are TGTGCCAGCAGCTTAGCTTTCGACGAGCAGTACTTC. Its protein product is CASSLAFDEQYF. The chain joins TRBV7-9 to TRBJ2-7; D gene unclear. V lost 0 bases and J lost 5, with 5 bases in between. The CDR3 runs to 12 residues. Germline values: CDR1 SEHNR, CDR2 FQNEAQ (reference sequence).